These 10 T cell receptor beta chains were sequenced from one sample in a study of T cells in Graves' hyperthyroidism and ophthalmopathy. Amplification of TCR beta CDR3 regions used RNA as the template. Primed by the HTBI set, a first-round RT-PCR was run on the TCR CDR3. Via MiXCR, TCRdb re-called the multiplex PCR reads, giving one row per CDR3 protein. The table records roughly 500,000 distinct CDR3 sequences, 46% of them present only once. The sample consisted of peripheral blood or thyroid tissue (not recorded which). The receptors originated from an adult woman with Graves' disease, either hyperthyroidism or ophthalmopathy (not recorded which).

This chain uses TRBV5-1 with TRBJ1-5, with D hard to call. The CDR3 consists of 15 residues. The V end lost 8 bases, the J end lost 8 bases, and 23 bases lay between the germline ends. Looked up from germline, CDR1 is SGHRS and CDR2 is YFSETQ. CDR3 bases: TGCGCCAGTCGAACCGGGCCGGATTTCGTCGAGCCCCAGCATTTT. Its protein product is CASRTGPDFVEPQHF.

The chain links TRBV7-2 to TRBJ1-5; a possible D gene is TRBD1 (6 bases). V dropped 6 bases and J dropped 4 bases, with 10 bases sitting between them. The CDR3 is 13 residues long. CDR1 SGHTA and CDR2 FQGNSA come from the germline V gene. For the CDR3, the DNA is TGTGCCAGCAGTCGGACAGTGAATCAGCCCCAGCATTTT. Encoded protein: CASSRTVNQPQHF. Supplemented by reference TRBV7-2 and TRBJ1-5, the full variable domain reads GAGVSQSPSNKVTEKGKDVELRCDPISGHTALYWYRQSLGQGLEFLIYFQGNSAPDKSGLPSDRFSAERTGGSVSTLTIQRTQQEDSAVYLCASSRTVNQPQHFGDGTRLSIL.

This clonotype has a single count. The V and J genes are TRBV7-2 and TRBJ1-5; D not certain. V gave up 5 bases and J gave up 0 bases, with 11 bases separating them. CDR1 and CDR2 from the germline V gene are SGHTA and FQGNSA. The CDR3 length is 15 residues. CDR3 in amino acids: CASSQQRNSNQPQHF. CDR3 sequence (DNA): TGTGCCAGCAGCCAACAACGGAATAGCAATCAGCCCCAGCATTTT.

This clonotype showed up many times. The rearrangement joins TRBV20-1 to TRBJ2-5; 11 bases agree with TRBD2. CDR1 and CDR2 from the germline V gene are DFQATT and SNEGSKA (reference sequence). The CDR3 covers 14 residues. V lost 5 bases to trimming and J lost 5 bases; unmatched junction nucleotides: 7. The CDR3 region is CSALSGRAGETQYF. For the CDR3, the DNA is TGCAGTGCTCTTAGCGGGAGGGCCGGGGAGACCCAGTACTTC.

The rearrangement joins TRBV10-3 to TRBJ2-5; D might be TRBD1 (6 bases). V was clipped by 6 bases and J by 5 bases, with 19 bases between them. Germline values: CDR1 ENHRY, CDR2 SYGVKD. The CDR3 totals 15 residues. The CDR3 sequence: CAISSLGGRSETQYF. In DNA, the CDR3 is TGTGCCATCAGCAGTTTAGGGGGACGGTCGGAGACCCAGTACTTC.

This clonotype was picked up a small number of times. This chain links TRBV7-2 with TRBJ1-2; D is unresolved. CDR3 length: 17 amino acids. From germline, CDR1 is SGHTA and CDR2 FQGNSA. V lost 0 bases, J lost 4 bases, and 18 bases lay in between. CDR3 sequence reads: CASSLASVAAVGYGYTF. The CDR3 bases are TGTGCCAGCAGCTTAGCATCCGTGGCGGCGGTAGGCTATGGCTACACCTTC.

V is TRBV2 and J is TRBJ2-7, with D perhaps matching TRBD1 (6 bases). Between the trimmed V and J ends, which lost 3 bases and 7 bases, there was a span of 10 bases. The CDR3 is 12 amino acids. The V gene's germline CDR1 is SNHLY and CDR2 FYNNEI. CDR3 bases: TGTGCCAGCAGTGAGATGGGGGCAGAGCAGTACTTC. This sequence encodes CASSEMGAEQYF.

In DNA, the CDR3 is TGCAGTGCTAGTGACACCGGGGAGCTGTTTTTT. It specifies CSASDTGELFF. The chain recombines TRBV20-1 with TRBJ2-2; D gene ambiguous. Trimming cost V 3 bases and J 3 bases, with 2 bases left between them. The CDR3 contains 11 residues. Germline CDR1 DFQATT, CDR2 SNEGSKA (reference sequence).

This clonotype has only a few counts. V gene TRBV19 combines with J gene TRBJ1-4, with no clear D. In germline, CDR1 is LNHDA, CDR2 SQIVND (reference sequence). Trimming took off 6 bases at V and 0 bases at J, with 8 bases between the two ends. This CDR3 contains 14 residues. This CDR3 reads CASSTGTTNEKLFF. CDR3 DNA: TGTGCCAGTAGCACCGGGACAACTAATGAAAAACTGTTTTTT.

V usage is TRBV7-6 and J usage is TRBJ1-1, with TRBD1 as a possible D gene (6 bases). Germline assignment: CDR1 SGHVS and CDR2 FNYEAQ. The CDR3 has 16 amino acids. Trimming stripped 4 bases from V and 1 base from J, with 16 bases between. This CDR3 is CASSSFGRGANTEAFF. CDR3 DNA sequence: TGTGCCAGCAGCTCGTTTGGGCGGGGGGCGAACACTGAAGCTTTCTTT.